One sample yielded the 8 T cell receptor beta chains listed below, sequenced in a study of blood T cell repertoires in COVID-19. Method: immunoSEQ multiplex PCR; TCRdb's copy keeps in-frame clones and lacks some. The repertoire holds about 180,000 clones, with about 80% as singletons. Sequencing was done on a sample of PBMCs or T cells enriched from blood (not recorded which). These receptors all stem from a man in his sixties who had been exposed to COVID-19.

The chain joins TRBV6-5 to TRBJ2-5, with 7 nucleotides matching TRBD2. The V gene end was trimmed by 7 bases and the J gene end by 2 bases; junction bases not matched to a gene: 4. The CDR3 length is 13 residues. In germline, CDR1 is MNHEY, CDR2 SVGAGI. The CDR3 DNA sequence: TGTGCCAGCAAAGGACTAGATCAAGAGACCCAGTACTTC. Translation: CASKGLDQETQYF.

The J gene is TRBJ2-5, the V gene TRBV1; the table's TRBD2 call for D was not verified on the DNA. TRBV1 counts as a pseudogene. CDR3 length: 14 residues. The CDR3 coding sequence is TGCACCAGCACCACTGGGCGGGAGAAGGAGACCCAGTACTTC. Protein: CTSTTGREKETQYF.

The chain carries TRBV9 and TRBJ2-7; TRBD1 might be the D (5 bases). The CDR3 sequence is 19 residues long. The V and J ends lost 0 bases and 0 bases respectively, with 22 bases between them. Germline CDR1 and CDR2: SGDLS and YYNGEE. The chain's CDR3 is CASSVGSGQGAANSYEQYF. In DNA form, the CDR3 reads TGTGCCAGCAGCGTAGGGTCCGGGCAGGGTGCCGCCAACTCCTACGAGCAGTACTTC. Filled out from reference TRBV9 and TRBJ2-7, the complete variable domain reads DSGVTQTPKHLITATGQRVTLRCSPRSGDLSVYWYQQSLDQGLQFLIQYYNGEERAKGNILERFSAQQFPDLHSELNLSSLELGDSALYFCASSVGSGQGAANSYEQYFGPGTRLTVT.

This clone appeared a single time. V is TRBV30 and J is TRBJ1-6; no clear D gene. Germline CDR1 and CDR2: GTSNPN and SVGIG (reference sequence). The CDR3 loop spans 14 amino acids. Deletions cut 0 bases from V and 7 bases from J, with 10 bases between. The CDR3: CAWSVLGINSPLHF. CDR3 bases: TGTGCCTGGAGTGTACTAGGGATCAATTCACCCCTCCACTTT.

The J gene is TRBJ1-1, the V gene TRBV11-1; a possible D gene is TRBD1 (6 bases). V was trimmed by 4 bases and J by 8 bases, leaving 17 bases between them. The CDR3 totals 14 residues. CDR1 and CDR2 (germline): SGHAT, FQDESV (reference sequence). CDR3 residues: CASSSPVGAAEAFF. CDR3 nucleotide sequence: TGTGCCAGCAGCTCCCCCGTGGGGGCAGCGGAAGCTTTCTTT.

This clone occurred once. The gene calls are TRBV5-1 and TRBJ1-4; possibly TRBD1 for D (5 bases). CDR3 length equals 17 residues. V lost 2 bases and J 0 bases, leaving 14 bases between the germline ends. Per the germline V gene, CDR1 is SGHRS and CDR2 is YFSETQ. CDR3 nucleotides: TGCGCCAGCAGCTTAAGGGGACTAGTTGCAACTAATGAAAAACTGTTTTTT. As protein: CASSLRGLVATNEKLFF.

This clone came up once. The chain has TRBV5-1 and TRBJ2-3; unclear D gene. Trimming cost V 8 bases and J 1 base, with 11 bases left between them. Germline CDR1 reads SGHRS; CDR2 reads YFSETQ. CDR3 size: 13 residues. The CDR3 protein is CASAGFGTDTQYF. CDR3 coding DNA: TGCGCCAGTGCAGGCTTCGGCACAGATACGCAGTATTTT.

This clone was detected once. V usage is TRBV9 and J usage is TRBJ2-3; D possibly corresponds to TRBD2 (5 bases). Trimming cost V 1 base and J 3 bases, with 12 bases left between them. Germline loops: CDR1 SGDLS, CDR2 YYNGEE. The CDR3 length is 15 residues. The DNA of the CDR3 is TGTGCCAGCAGCGTACGGGATGGTGGTACAGATACGCAGTATTTT. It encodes CASSVRDGGTDTQYF.